The TCR beta chain under discussion was sequenced for a study of regulatory T cells in long-lasting Graves disease. General observations from the study: TCR diversity was lower in persistent Graves' patients than in newly diagnosed ones. Persistent disease favored TRBV28, TRBJ1-2 and TRBJ2-5.

The sample's time point: persistent/refractory GD, antithyroid drugs over 5 years with positive TRAb. Scientists built the TCR library using RNA that was extracted from PBMCs. An endocrinology unit in Xi'an, China, supplied the patients. In the case of this clonotype: Its antigen is not identified. At one end the junction does not follow the germline gene, possibly because of a read error.

Assembly of TCR beta libraries relied on iRepertoire HTBI primers together with Arm-PCR of CDR3 regions. Per the study methods: Taken together, the samples had 50 to 70 TRBV and roughly 14 TRBJ segments identified. A single record per CDR3 protein comes from TCRdb applying MiXCR to the multiplex PCR reads. The V and J calls were not made by the authors but by TCRdb's processing. The data hold roughly 360,000 distinct CDR3 sequences, with more than 20% observed a single time. CDR1 is SGHTA and CDR2 is FQGTGA in the germline V gene. The CDR3 is 13 residues long. This TCR was sampled from a woman aged 40 to 50 with Graves disease. The material was peripheral blood mononuclear cells (PBMCs), obtained when the disease was refractory, from a patient treated with antithyroid drugs. This chain joins TRBV7-3 and TRBJ1-1; no clear D. The CDR3 region has the DNA TGTGTCAGCAGCTTAACGGTGAACACTGAAGCTTTCTTT. This encodes CVSSLTVNTEAFF.